These 23 T cell receptor beta chains were sequenced from one sample in a study of identifying expanded T cells in peripheral blood. Some clones are missing from TCRdb's copy, which holds only in-frame ones; the method was immunoSEQ multiplex PCR. The data hold over 100,000 clones, with about nine tenths observed a single time. The sequencing sample was made of blood. These receptors all stem from a person between 18 and 69 years old in good health.

The J gene is TRBJ2-7, the V gene TRBV2, with no clear D. Germline CDR1 reads SNHLY; CDR2 reads FYNNEI. The CDR3 is 14 residues long. V was pared by 1 base and J by 3 bases, with 10 bases between. The CDR3 region is CASSEGQRGYEQYF. Here the CDR3 DNA reads TGTGCCAGCAGTGAAGGTCAGAGAGGCTACGAGCAGTACTTC.

This clone is a singleton in its sample. The V and J genes are TRBV28 and TRBJ2-3, with D perhaps matching TRBD1 (6 bases). This CDR3 contains 14 residues. CDR1 and CDR2 from the germline V gene are MDHEN and SYDVKM. V lost 5 bases and J 4 bases, leaving 13 bases between the germline ends. In nucleotides, the CDR3 is TGTGCCAGCAGTGCTTCGGACAGATCAGATACGCAGTATTTT. Translation gives CASSASDRSDTQYF.

This clone was detected only a few times. This sequence joins TRBV9 and TRBJ1-1; a possible D gene is TRBD1 (5 bases). V shed 3 bases and J shed 0 bases, with 9 bases lying between them. CDR1 is SGDLS and CDR2 is YYNGEE in the germline V gene. This CDR3 comprises 14 residues. This chain's CDR3 is CASSARGVNTEAFF. The CDR3 DNA sequence: TGTGCCAGCAGCGCCCGGGGCGTGAACACTGAAGCTTTCTTT.

The chain is built from TRBV19 and TRBJ2-7, with TRBD1 identical over 9 bases. Trimming at V came to 6 bases and at J to 6 bases, leaving 12 bases not matched to a gene. The CDR3 spans 15 residues. Germline V gene data show CDR1 as LNHDA and CDR2 as SQIVND (reference sequence). The CDR3 bases are TGTGCCAGTAGGAAATCCGGGACAGGGATGGTCGAGCAGTACTTC. It codes for CASRKSGTGMVEQYF.

V and J are TRBV5-1 and TRBJ2-5, with 7 bases matching TRBD1. V trimming: 0 bases; J trimming: 3 bases; junction bases outside the gene matches: 5. The CDR3 spans 15 residues. Germline V gene sequence: CDR1 SGHRS, CDR2 YFSETQ. In DNA form, the CDR3 reads TGCGCCAGCAGCTTGGTGACCGGGACAGAAGAGACCCAGTACTTC. It specifies CASSLVTGTEETQYF.

In this sample, this clone turned up a few times. The chain is built from TRBV29-1 and TRBJ2-7, with TRBD1 identical over 9 bases. Germline CDR1 SQVTM, CDR2 ANQGSEA. Trimming removed 6 bases from V and 0 bases from J; junction bases left unmatched: 3. The length of the CDR3 is 13 residues. Written as DNA, the CDR3 is TGCAGCGTGCGGGACAGGGACTCCTACGAGCAGTACTTC. This translates into CSVRDRDSYEQYF.

The J gene is TRBJ2-3, the V gene TRBV7-7, with 10 positions matching TRBD1. Looked up from germline, CDR1 is SSHAT and CDR2 is FNYEAQ (reference sequence). The V segment lost 1 base and the J segment 4 bases; nucleotides outside the gene matches: 8. The CDR3 consists of 17 residues. The CDR3 sequence: CASSLGAGTGVADTQYF. The CDR3 region has the DNA TGTGCCAGCAGCTTAGGGGCCGGGACAGGGGTGGCAGATACGCAGTATTTT.

CDR3 sequence (DNA): TGTGCCAGCAGCTCGCTTGGGACAACTAACACTGAAGCTTTCTTT. Its protein product is CASSSLGTTNTEAFF. This sequence joins TRBV7-6 and TRBJ1-1; tentative D call: TRBD1 (6 bases). Germline V gives CDR1 SGHVS, CDR2 FNYEAQ. The CDR3 consists of 15 residues. Trimming cost V 4 bases and J 2 bases, with 14 bases left between them.

The V gene is TRBV27, the J gene TRBJ1-2, with TRBD1 matching over 8 bases. V shed 5 bases and J 7 bases; nucleotides not matched to a gene: 3. The CDR3 totals 12 residues. Looked up from germline, CDR1 is MNHEY and CDR2 is SMNVEV (reference sequence). CDR3: CASSPQGAGYTF. The CDR3 region has the DNA TGTGCCAGCAGTCCCCAGGGGGCTGGCTACACCTTC.

This sequence joins TRBV19 and TRBJ1-1; possible D gene TRBD1, 5 bases. Germline lookup yields CDR1 LNHDA and CDR2 SQIVND (reference sequence). V shed 7 bases and J shed 0 bases, with 12 bases lying between them. The CDR3 covers 14 residues. Here the CDR3 reads CASMEGPMNTEAFF. CDR3 nucleotides: TGTGCCAGTATGGAGGGGCCCATGAACACTGAAGCTTTCTTT.

The chain has TRBV7-3 and TRBJ2-1; D tentatively reads TRBD1 or TRBD2 (5 bases each). The germline CDR1 and CDR2 sequences are SGHTA and FQGTGA. The CDR3 totals 17 residues. V was cut by 2 bases and J by 3 bases, with 17 bases left in between. Written as DNA, the CDR3 is TGTGCCAGCAGCTTATCCGGGGCTGGGGTCGGCTACAATGAGCAGTTCTTC. Encoded protein: CASSLSGAGVGYNEQFF.

The rearrangement links TRBV5-8 to TRBJ1-1; no definite D call. The CDR3 has 12 amino acids. From germline, CDR1 is SGHTS and CDR2 YDEGEE. With 0 bases removed from V and 10 bases from J, the gap between germline ends came to 10 bases. The CDR3 loop is CASSLVSPGAFF. CDR3 nucleotide sequence: TGTGCCAGCAGCTTGGTTTCGCCCGGAGCTTTCTTT.

This clone was observed a few times. This chain links TRBV30 with TRBJ1-3; the D is unclear. Trimming took off 4 bases at V and 4 bases at J, with 14 bases between the two ends. The CDR3 loop spans 14 amino acids. Germline V CDR1 and CDR2: GTSNPN, SVGIG (reference sequence). In DNA form, the CDR3 reads TGTGCCTGGACCGTAAGCAGAGCGGGAAACACCATATATTTT. Amino acids: CAWTVSRAGNTIYF.

The rearrangement uses TRBV6-1 and TRBJ2-7; the D is unclear. The germline V gene encodes CDR1 MNHNS and CDR2 SASEGT. The ends were cut back, 5 bases at V and 2 bases at J, with 10 bases in the middle. The CDR3 spans 13 residues. This CDR3 reads CASSLITAYEQYF. CDR3 bases: TGTGCCAGCAGTTTAATAACTGCCTACGAGCAGTACTTC.

V is TRBV7-2 and J is TRBJ1-1; D is unclear. The V and J ends lost 1 base and 6 bases respectively, with 3 bases between them. The CDR3 extends over 11 amino acids. CDR1 and CDR2 (germline): SGHTA, FQGNSA. CDR3 amino acids: CASSLVSEAFF. DNA of the CDR3: TGTGCCAGCAGCTTAGTATCTGAAGCTTTCTTT.

The gene calls are TRBV11-2 and TRBJ1-2; TRBD1 might be the D (6 bases). The V and J ends lost 3 bases and 8 bases respectively, with 10 bases between them. Germline V CDR1 and CDR2: SGHAT, FQNNGV. The CDR3 has 12 residues. CDR3 in amino acids: CASSLGADGYTF. CDR3 DNA: TGTGCCAGCAGCTTGGGGGCGGACGGCTACACCTTC.

The chain links TRBV19 to TRBJ2-2; TRBD2 matches at 10 bases. Germline V gene data show CDR1 as LNHDA and CDR2 as SQIVND (reference sequence). CDR3 length: 16 amino acids. Trimming removed 2 bases from V and 7 bases from J; junction bases left unmatched: 7. This CDR3 reads CASSIRLAGAGGELFF. The CDR3 DNA follows: TGTGCCAGTAGTATACGGCTAGCGGGAGCCGGCGGGGAGCTGTTTTTT. Looking up the rest from reference TRBV19 and TRBJ2-2 gives the full variable domain: DGGITQSPKYLFRKEGQNVTLSCEQNLNHDAMYWYRQDPGQGLRLIYYSQIVNDFQKGDIAEGYSVSREKKESFPLTVTSAQKNPTAFYLCASSIRLAGAGGELFFGEGSRLTVL.

The V gene is TRBV28, the J gene TRBJ2-1, with D hard to call. Trimming removed 8 bases at V and 6 bases at J, with 14 bases between. The CDR3 extends over 13 amino acids. CDR1 and CDR2 from the germline V gene are MDHEN and SYDVKM. The CDR3 region is CASFSRFFNEQFF. The DNA of the CDR3 is TGTGCCAGCTTTTCGCGGTTTTTCAATGAGCAGTTCTTC.

The gene calls are TRBV29-1 and TRBJ1-2; TRBD1 agrees at 7 bases. Losses at the gene ends were 4 bases for V and 2 bases for J; bases not matched to a gene: 10. Germline CDR1 and CDR2: SQVTM and ANQGSEA. The CDR3 sequence is 15 residues long. This CDR3 is CSVGPVTGINYGYTF. The CDR3 nucleotides read TGCAGCGTTGGCCCAGTGACAGGGATAAACTATGGCTACACCTTC.

This rearrangement joins TRBV28 to TRBJ1-5; the D gene is possibly TRBD1 (5 bases). V lost 4 bases and J 8 bases, leaving 24 bases between the germline ends. The CDR3 spans 17 residues. The V gene's germline CDR1 is MDHEN and CDR2 SYDVKM. CDR3 sequence: CASSSQGASGMVKPQHF. CDR3 DNA: TGTGCCAGCAGTTCCCAAGGTGCCTCAGGGATGGTTAAGCCCCAGCATTTT.

This chain uses TRBV2 with TRBJ1-5; TRBD1 matches at 8 bases. Germline CDR1 SNHLY, CDR2 FYNNEI. The CDR3 has 15 amino acids. Losses at the gene ends were 6 bases for V and 1 base for J; bases not matched to a gene: 5. CDR3 sequence (DNA): TGTGCCAGCAGCCTAGGGACAGGCAGCAATCAGCCCCAGCATTTT. The encoded protein is CASSLGTGSNQPQHF.

V usage is TRBV29-1 and J usage is TRBJ2-5; D is possibly TRBD2 (5 bases). The CDR3 runs 13 residues. The germline gives CDR1 SQVTM, CDR2 ANQGSEA. V was shortened by 3 bases and J by 0 bases, with 8 bases between the two germline ends. This CDR3 is CSVEPGYQETQYF. CDR3 sequence (DNA): TGCAGCGTTGAGCCGGGATACCAAGAGACCCAGTACTTC.

In its sample, this clone was seen once. DNA of the CDR3: TGTGCCAGCAGTTACTGGGACAGAGACAATGAGCAGTTCTTC. It yields the protein CASSYWDRDNEQFF. This chain links TRBV6-6 with TRBJ2-1; 7 bases map to TRBD1. Germline assignment: CDR1 MNHNY and CDR2 SVGAGI (reference sequence). V lost 1 base to trimming and J lost 5 bases; unmatched junction nucleotides: 2. The CDR3 consists of 14 residues.